This TCR beta chain was captured by sequencing in a study of blood T cell repertoires in COVID-19. At the level of the study: Spain, Italy and the United States supplied samples that represented acute and convalescent COVID-19.

As processed by the authors: Amplification with reference gene primers provided the estimates of nucleated cell counts. Produced via immunoSEQ multiplex PCR; TCRdb's table is partial and in-frame only. V and J calls and clone size come straight from that table; D and trimming were deduced from the DNA. This table has 100,000 to 150,000 clones, 87% appearing once. Germline V gives CDR1 KGHSH, CDR2 LQKENI. V gave up 3 bases and J gave up 5 bases, with 6 bases separating them. This CDR3 comprises 12 residues. The material sequenced was peripheral blood. This receptor was obtained from a man in his forties or fifties with active COVID-19. The chain uses TRBV18 and TRBJ2-3; weak D call: TRBD1 (6 bases). The CDR3 DNA is TGTGCCAGCTCACCGGACAGAGATACGCAGTATTTT. Translating gives CASSPDRDTQYF.